Below, 21 T cell receptor beta chains from the same sample are listed, as sequenced in a study of shared clonotypes between healthy human individuals. Method: immunoSEQ multiplex PCR; TCRdb's copy keeps in-frame clones and lacks some. The sample lists approximately 500,000 clones, about three quarters seen once, with about an eighth in the top ten. Sequencing was performed on PBMCs. These receptor sequences come from a woman in her thirties or forties in good health. Some clones in this sample may be carry-over from other donors' samples.

The chain recombines TRBV27 with TRBJ1-4; possible D gene TRBD1, 6 bases. The V gene lost 2 bases and the J gene lost 2 bases, with 12 bases spanning the gap. This CDR3 region has 16 residues. Germline CDR1 reads MNHEY; CDR2 reads SMNVEV (reference sequence). This chain's CDR3 is CASSLMGAGTNEKLFF. DNA for the CDR3: TGTGCCAGCAGTTTAATGGGGGCCGGGACTAATGAAAAACTGTTTTTT.

The chain employs TRBV6-1 and TRBJ1-5; 10 nucleotides line up with TRBD1. V gave up 0 bases and J gave up 4 bases; unmatched junction bases: 3. Germline-derived CDR1 and CDR2 are MNHNS and SASEGT. This CDR3 is built from 16 residues. CDR3 residues: CASSEAGQGINQPQHF. Here the CDR3 DNA reads TGTGCCAGCAGTGAAGCGGGACAGGGGATTAATCAGCCCCAGCATTTT.

The chain recombines TRBV4-2 with TRBJ2-7; 12 bases are a match to TRBD1. The CDR3 has 15 amino acids. Trimming cost V 0 bases and J 6 bases; bases outside gene matches: 3. Germline values: CDR1 LGHNA, CDR2 YNFKEQ. The CDR3 DNA is TGTGCCAGCAGCCAAGATTGGGACAGGGGGCGCGAGCAGTACTTC. Amino acid sequence: CASSQDWDRGREQYF.

V usage is TRBV21-1 and J usage is TRBJ2-7; the table calls TRBD2, which could not be checked here. TRBV21-1 is flagged as a pseudogene. The CDR3 runs 20 residues. The CDR3 protein is CASSKDPNLAGGLRTYEQYF. The CDR3 bases are TGTGCCAGCAGCAAAGATCCTAACTTAGCGGGAGGCCTTCGGACCTACGAGCAGTACTTC.

The rearrangement uses TRBV28 and TRBJ2-7; D might be TRBD1 or TRBD2, each matching 5 bases. Trimming pared 4 bases from V and 0 bases from J, leaving 19 bases between. CDR3 length equals 17 residues. Germline loops: CDR1 MDHEN, CDR2 SYDVKM. This CDR3 is CASSSPFEGLSSYEQYF. CDR3 in DNA: TGTGCCAGCAGTTCCCCTTTTGAGGGGTTGAGCTCCTACGAGCAGTACTTC. Full variable domain (missing parts from reference TRBV28 and TRBJ2-7): DVKVTQSSRYLVKRTGEKVFLECVQDMDHENMFWYRQDPGLGLRLIYFSYDVKMKEKGDIPEGYSVSREKKERFSLILESASTNQTSMYLCASSSPFEGLSSYEQYFGPGTRLTVT.

The rearrangement links TRBV2 to TRBJ1-2; D is possibly TRBD1 (5 bases). The ends were cut back, 7 bases at V and 4 bases at J, with 22 bases in the middle. This CDR3 spans 16 amino acids. Germline CDR1 and CDR2: SNHLY and FYNNEI. DNA for the CDR3: TGTGCCAGCACGTCCCCGGGGCGACAGCAATCCTATGGCTACACCTTC. This encodes CASTSPGRQQSYGYTF.

As for this clone: Other DNA sequences in this sample translate to the same CDR3. The V and J genes are TRBV5-4 and TRBJ1-1, with 8 bases matching TRBD1. The CDR3 has 14 amino acids. Germline-derived CDR1 and CDR2 are SGHNT and YYREEE (reference sequence). V shed 2 bases and J 3 bases; nucleotides not matched to a gene: 3. Here the CDR3 reads CASSFDRGYTEAFF. CDR3 coding DNA: TGTGCCAGCAGCTTTGACAGGGGCTACACTGAAGCTTTCTTT.

The V call is TRBV6-6, the J call TRBJ1-2; no reliable D call. The V gene's germline CDR1 is MNHNY and CDR2 SVGAGI (reference sequence). This CDR3 spans 11 amino acids. Deletions cut 4 bases from V and 8 bases from J, with 8 bases between. The CDR3 reads CASSWTGGYTF. The CDR3 coding sequence is TGTGCCAGCAGTTGGACCGGGGGCTACACCTTC.

This chain links TRBV7-8 with TRBJ2-1; 13 bases map to TRBD2. The CDR3 is 19 amino acids. Germline CDR1 is SGHVS and CDR2 is FQNEAQ. V was clipped by 0 bases and J by 5 bases; unmatched bases: 10. CDR3 coding DNA: TGTGCCAGCAGCTTAGCCCCGATGACTAGCGGGAGGAGGGACAATGAGCAGTTCTTC. Its translation is CASSLAPMTSGRRDNEQFF.

This clone was detected once. The J gene is TRBJ1-1, the V gene TRBV5-5; TRBD1 aligns across 7 bases. This CDR3 has 15 amino acids. Germline CDR1 reads SGHKS; CDR2 reads YYEKEE (reference sequence). V lost 3 bases, J lost 1 base, and 6 bases stayed unmatched. CDR3 bases: TGTGCCAGCAGCTCCCGACAGGGTGGGAACACTGAAGCTTTCTTT. It translates to CASSSRQGGNTEAFF.

This chain joins TRBV7-2 and TRBJ1-2; 10 nucleotides match TRBD1. The length of the CDR3 is 16 residues. CDR1 and CDR2 (germline): SGHTA, FQGNSA. Trimming cost V 2 bases and J 4 bases; bases outside gene matches: 7. The CDR3 DNA follows: TGTGCCAGCAGCTTACCAGGACAGGGGGTCGGCTATGGCTACACCTTC. Protein: CASSLPGQGVGYGYTF.

Concerning this clone: The junction does not match germline at one end; this may be a read error. Other DNA sequences in this specimen translate into the identical CDR3. The chain uses TRBV4-1 and TRBJ1-1; maybe TRBD1 (5 bases). The CDR3 is made up of 15 amino acids. Germline CDR1 and CDR2: MGHRA and YSYEKL. In nucleotides, the CDR3 is TGCGCCAGTAGCCAAGCGGGGGGACGGCGCACTGAAGCTTTCTTT. Residues: CASSQAGGRRTEAFF.

The chain employs TRBV5-4 and TRBJ2-7; TRBD2 agrees at 10 bases. J was trimmed by 4 bases and V by 3 bases; bases with no gene match: 7. This CDR3 region has 15 residues. Germline loops: CDR1 SGHNT, CDR2 YYREEE (reference sequence). CDR3 bases: TGTGCCAGCAGCTCCCCCGGGACTAGCGCGTACGAGCAGTACTTC. This translates into CASSSPGTSAYEQYF.

The chain joins TRBV10-3 to TRBJ2-7; D gene uncertain. The germline V gene encodes CDR1 ENHRY and CDR2 SYGVKD. The CDR3 sequence is 15 residues long. Trimming removed 0 bases from V and 2 bases from J, with 11 bases in between. As DNA, the CDR3 is TGTGCCATCAGTGAGTCGACGGCGGTAACCTACGAGCAGTACTTC. This encodes CAISESTAVTYEQYF.

The chain uses TRBV16 and TRBJ2-4; D possibly corresponds to TRBD2 (5 bases). Germline V lookup: CDR1 KGHSY, CDR2 FQNENV. Trimming took 0 bases from V and 0 from J, leaving 6 bases between them. The CDR3 extends over 15 amino acids. The CDR3 DNA reads TGTGCCAGCAGCCAATCACGGGGAGCCAAAAACATTCAGTACTTC. Residues: CASSQSRGAKNIQYF.

This chain links TRBV6-1 with TRBJ2-1; 9 bases fit TRBD1. The length of the CDR3 is 16 residues. V lost 0 bases, J lost 6 bases, and 6 bases stayed unmatched. Germline V CDR1 and CDR2: MNHNS, SASEGT. The CDR3 nucleotides are TGTGCCAGCAGTGAAGCGCTGGGACAGGGAACCAATGAGCAGTTCTTC. This sequence encodes CASSEALGQGTNEQFF.

The rearrangement uses TRBV5-1 and TRBJ1-4; D is uncertain. The germline V gene has CDR1 SGHRS and CDR2 YFSETQ. The CDR3 covers 13 residues. The V end was cut by 3 bases, the J end by 7 bases, with 10 bases between. This chain's CDR3 is CASSWLDGEKLFF. The CDR3 nucleotides read TGCGCCAGCAGCTGGCTGGATGGTGAAAAACTGTTTTTT.

V gene TRBV12-5 combines with J gene TRBJ1-2; 9 nucleotides align to TRBD1. The CDR3 loop spans 16 amino acids. The germline CDR1 and CDR2 sequences are LGHNT and FRNRAP. V gave up 1 base and J gave up 3 bases; unmatched junction bases: 6. The CDR3 nucleotides are TGTGCTAGTGGTTTGGACGGGACAGGGAAGCACTATGGCTACACCTTC. Translating it yields CASGLDGTGKHYGYTF.

V and J are TRBV6-1 and TRBJ2-7; D is perhaps TRBD1 or TRBD2 (6 bases each). The CDR3 totals 11 residues. The V end was cut by 7 bases, the J end by 3 bases, with 7 bases between. In germline, CDR1 is MNHNS, CDR2 SASEGT. CDR3 protein: CASKGGYEQYF. The CDR3 region has the DNA TGTGCCAGCAAGGGGGGCTACGAGCAGTACTTC.

CDR3: CASRDTGRLGEKLFF. For the CDR3, the DNA is TGTGCCAGCAGAGATACAGGGAGACTTGGTGAAAAACTGTTTTTT. The chain is built from TRBV28 and TRBJ1-4, with a possible D match to TRBD1 (6 bases). The CDR3 extends over 15 amino acids. Germline CDR1 and CDR2: MDHEN and SYDVKM. V was trimmed by 6 bases and J by 7 bases, leaving 18 bases between them.

The DNA for the CDR3 is TGTGCCATCTGGCCTAGCGGGAGTACAGATACGCAGTATTTT. Its protein product is CAIWPSGSTDTQYF. The chain has TRBV10-3 and TRBJ2-3, with TRBD2 identical over 10 bases. CDR3 length: 14 amino acids. In germline, CDR1 is ENHRY, CDR2 SYGVKD. V trimming: 8 bases; J trimming: 3 bases; junction bases outside the gene matches: 5.